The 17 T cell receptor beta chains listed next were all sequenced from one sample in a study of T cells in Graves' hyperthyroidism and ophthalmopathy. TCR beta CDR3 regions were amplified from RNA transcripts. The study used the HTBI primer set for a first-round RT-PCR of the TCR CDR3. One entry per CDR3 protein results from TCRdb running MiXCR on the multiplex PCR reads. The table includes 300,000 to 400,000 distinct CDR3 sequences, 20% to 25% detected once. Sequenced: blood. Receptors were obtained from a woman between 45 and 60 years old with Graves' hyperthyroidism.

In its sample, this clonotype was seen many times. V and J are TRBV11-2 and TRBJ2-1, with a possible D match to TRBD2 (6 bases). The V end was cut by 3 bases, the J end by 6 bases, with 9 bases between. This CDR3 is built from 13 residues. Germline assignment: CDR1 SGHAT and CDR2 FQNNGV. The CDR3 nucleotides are TGTGCCAGCAGCTTTGTGGGGGGCAATGAGCAGTTCTTC. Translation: CASSFVGGNEQFF.

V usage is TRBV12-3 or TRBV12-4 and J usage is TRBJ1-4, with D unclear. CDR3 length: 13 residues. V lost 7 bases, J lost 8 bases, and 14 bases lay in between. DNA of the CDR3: TGTGCCAGCACTTCACCGGGAATCGAAAAACTGTTTTTT. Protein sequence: CASTSPGIEKLFF.

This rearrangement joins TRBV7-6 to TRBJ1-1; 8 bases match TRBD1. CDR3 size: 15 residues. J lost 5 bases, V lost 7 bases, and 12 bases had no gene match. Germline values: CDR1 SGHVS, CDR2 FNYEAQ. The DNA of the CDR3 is TGTGCCAGCACCACCCCAGGGGGCAGTCAGACTGAAGCTTTCTTT. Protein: CASTTPGGSQTEAFF.

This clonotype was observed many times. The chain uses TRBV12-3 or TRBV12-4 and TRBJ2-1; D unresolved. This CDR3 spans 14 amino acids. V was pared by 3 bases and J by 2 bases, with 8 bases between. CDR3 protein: CASSFGRPYNEQFF. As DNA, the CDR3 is TGTGCCAGCAGTTTTGGGCGCCCCTACAATGAGCAGTTCTTC.

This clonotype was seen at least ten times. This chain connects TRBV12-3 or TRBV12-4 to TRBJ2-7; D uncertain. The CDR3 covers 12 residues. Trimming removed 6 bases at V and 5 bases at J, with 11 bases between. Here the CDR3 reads CASSRQINEQYF. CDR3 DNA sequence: TGTGCCAGCAGCCGGCAGATCAACGAGCAGTACTTC.

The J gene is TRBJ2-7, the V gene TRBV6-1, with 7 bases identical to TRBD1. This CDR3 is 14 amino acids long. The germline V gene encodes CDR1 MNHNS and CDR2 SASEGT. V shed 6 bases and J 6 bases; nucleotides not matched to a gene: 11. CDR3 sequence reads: CASSMGDSSSEQYF. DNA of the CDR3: TGTGCCAGCAGCATGGGGGACAGCTCGTCCGAGCAGTACTTC.

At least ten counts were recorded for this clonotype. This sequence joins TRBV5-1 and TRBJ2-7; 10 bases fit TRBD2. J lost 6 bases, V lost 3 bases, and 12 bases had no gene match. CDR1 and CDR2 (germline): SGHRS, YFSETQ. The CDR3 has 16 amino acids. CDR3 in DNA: TGCGCCAGCAGCTCGCAACCAGCGGGGGGGCCTAGCGAGCAGTACTTC. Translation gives CASSSQPAGGPSEQYF.

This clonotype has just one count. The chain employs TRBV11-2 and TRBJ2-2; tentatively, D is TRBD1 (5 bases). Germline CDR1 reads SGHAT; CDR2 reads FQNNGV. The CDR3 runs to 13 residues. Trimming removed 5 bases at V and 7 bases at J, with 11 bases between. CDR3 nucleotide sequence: TGTGCCAGCAGCCCCTGGCAGGGCGGGGAGCTGTTTTTT. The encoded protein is CASSPWQGGELFF. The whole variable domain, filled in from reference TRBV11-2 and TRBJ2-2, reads EAGVAQSPRYKIIEKRQSVAFWCNPISGHATLYWYQQILGQGPKLLIQFQNNGVVDDSQLPKDRFSAERLKGVDSTLKIQPAKLEDSAVYLCASSPWQGGELFFGEGSRLTVL.

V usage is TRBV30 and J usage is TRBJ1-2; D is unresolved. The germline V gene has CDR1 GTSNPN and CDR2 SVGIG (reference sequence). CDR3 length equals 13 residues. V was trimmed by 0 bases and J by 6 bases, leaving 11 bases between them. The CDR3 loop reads CAWSVSGLHGYTF. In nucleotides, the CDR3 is TGTGCCTGGAGTGTATCCGGGCTACATGGCTACACCTTC.

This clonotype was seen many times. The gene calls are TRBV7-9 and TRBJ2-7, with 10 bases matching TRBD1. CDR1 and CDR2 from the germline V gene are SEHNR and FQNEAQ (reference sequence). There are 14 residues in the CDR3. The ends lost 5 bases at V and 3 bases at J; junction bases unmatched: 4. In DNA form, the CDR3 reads TGTGCCAGCAGCGCCGGGACAGGGGTCTACGAGCAGTACTTC. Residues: CASSAGTGVYEQYF. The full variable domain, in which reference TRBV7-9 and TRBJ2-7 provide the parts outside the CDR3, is DTGVSQNPRHKITKRGQNVTFRCDPISEHNRLYWYRQTLGQGPEFLTYFQNEAQLEKSRLLSDRFSAERPKGSFSTLEIQRTEQGDSAMYLCASSAGTGVYEQYFGPGTRLTVT.

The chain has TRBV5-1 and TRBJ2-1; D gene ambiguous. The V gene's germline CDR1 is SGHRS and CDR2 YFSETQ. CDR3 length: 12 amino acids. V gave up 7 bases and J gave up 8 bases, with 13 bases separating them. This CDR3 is CASATYTDEQFF. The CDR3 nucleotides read TGCGCCAGCGCCACATACACGGATGAGCAGTTCTTC.

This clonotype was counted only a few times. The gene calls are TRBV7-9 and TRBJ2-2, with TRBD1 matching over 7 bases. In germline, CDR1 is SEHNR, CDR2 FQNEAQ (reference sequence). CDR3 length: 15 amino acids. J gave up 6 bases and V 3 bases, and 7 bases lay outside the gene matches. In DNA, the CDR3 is TGTGCCAGCAGCTTCCGACAGGGCACGGCCGGGGAGCTGTTTTTT. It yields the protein CASSFRQGTAGELFF.

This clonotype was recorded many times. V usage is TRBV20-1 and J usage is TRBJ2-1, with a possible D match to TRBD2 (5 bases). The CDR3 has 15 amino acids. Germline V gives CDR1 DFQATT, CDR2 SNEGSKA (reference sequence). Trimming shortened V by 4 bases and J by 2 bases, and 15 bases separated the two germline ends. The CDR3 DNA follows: TGCAGTGCTACTGAGCGGAGGACCCCCTACAATGAGCAGTTCTTC. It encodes CSATERRTPYNEQFF.

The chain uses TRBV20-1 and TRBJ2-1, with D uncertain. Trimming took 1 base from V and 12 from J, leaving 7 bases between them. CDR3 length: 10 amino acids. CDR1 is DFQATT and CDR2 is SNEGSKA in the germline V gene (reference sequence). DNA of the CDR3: TGCAGTGCTAGAGTTGACGGGCAGTTCTTC. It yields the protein CSARVDGQFF.

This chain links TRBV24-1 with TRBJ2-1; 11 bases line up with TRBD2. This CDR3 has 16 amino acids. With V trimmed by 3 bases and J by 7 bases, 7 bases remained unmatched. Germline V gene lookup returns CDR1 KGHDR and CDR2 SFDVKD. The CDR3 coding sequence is TGTGCCACCAGTGATATTACTAGCGGGAGATCTAATGAGCAGTTCTTC. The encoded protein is CATSDITSGRSNEQFF.

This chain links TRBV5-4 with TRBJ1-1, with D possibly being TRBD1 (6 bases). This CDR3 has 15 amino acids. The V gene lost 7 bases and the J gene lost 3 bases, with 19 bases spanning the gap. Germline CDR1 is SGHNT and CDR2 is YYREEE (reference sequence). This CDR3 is CASGPGGARDTEAFF. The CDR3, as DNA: TGTGCCAGCGGGCCTGGGGGGGCGCGGGACACTGAAGCTTTCTTT.

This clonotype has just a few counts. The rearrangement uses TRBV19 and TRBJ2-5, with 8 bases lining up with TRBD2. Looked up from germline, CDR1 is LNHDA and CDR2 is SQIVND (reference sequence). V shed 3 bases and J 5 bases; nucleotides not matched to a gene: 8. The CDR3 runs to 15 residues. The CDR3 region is CASSMNGRASETQYF. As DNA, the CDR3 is TGTGCCAGTAGTATGAACGGGAGGGCTTCGGAGACCCAGTACTTC.